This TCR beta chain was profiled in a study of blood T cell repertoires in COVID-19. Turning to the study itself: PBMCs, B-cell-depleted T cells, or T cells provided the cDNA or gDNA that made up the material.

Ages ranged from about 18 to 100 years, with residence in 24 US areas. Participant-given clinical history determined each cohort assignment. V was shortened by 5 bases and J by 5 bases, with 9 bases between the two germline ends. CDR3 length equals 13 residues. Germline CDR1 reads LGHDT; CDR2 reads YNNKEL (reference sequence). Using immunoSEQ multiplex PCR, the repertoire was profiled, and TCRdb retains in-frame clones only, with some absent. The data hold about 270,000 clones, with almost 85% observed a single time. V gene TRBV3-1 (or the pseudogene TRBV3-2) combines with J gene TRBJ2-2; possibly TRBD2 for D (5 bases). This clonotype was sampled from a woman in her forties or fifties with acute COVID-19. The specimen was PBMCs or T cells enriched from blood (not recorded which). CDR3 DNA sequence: TGTGCCAGCAGCATGGGAGATACCGGGGAGCTGTTTTTT. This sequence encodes CASSMGDTGELFF.